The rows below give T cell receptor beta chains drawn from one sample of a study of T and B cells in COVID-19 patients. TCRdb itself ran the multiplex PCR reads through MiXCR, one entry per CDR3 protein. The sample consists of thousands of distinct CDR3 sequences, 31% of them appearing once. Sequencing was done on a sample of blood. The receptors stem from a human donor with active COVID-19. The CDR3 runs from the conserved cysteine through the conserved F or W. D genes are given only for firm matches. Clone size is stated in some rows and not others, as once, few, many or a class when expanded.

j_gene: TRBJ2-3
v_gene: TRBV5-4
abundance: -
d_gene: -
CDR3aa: CASGVSSTDTQYF
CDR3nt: TGTGCCAGCGGGGTATCTAGCACAGATACGCAGTATTTT

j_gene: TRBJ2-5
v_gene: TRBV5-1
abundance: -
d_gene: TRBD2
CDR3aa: CASSEIQSGGRETQYF
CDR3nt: TGCGCCAGCAGCGAGATACAAAGCGGGGGGCGAGAGACCCAGTACTTC

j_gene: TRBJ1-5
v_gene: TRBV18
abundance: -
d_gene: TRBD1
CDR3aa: CASSPYGQGNQPQHF
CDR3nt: TGTGCCAGCTCACCTTATGGACAGGGCAATCAGCCCCAGCATTTT

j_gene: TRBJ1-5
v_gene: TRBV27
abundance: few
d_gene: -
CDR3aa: CASSGSVNQPQHF
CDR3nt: TGTGCCAGCAGTGGGTCAGTCAATCAGCCCCAGCATTTT

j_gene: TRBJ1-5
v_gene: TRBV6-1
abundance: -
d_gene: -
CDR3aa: CASRREAGLSNQPQHF
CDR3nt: TGTGCCAGCAGAAGGGAGGCGGGACTGAGCAATCAGCCCCAGCATTTT

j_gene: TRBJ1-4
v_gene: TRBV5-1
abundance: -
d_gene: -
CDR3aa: CASSLALQINEKLFF
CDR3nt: TGCGCCAGCAGCTTGGCGTTGCAGATTAATGAAAAACTGTTTTTT

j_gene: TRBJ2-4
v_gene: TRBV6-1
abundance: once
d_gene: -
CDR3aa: CASSATDAGAKDIQYF
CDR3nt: TGTGCCAGCAGCGCCACAGATGCAGGGGCCAAAGACATTCAGTACTTC

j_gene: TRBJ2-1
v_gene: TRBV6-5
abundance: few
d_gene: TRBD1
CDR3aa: CASSDGTGPSNEQFF
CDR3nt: TGTGCCAGCAGTGACGGGACAGGTCCTTCCAATGAGCAGTTCTTC

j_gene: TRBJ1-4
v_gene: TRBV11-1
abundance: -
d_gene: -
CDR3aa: CASSLGVSDRESEKLFF
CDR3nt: TGTGCCAGCAGCTTAGGAGTAAGCGACAGAGAAAGTGAAAAACTGTTTTTT

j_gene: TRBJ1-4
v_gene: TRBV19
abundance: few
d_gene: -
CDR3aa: CASSMTGSREKLFF
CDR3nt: TGTGCCAGTAGTATGACCGGGAGTCGAGAAAAACTGTTTTTT

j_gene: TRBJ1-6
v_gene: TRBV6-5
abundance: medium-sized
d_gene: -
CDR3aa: CASGKVRSPLHF
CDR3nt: TGTGCCAGCGGGAAGGTTAGGTCACCCCTCCACTTT

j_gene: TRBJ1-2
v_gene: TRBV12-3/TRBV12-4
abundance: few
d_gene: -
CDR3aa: CASSLSNYGYTF
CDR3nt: TGTGCCAGCAGTTTGTCTAACTATGGCTACACCTTC

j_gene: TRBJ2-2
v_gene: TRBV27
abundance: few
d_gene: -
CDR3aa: CASSPPGRTNTGELFF
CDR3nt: TGTGCCAGCAGCCCGCCCGGACGTACGAACACCGGGGAGCTGTTTTTT

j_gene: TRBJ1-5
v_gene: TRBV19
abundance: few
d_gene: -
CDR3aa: CASHDRISNQPQHF
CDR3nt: TGTGCCAGTCATGACAGGATTAGCAATCAGCCCCAGCATTTT

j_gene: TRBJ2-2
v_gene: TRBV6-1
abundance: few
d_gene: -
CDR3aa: CASSELQGGELFF
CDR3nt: TGTGCCAGCAGTGAACTACAGGGTGGGGAGCTGTTTTTT

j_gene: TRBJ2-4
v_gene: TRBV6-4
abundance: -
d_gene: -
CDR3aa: CASSDGAKNIQYF
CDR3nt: TGTGCCAGCAGTGACGGAGCCAAAAACATTCAGTACTTC

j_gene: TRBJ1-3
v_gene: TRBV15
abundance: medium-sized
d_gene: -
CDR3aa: CATSRGPGNTIYF
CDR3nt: TGTGCCACCAGCAGAGGCCCGGGAAACACCATATATTTT

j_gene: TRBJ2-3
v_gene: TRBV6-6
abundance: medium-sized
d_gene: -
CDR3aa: CASSYSAADTQYF
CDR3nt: TGTGCCAGCAGTTACTCGGCTGCAGATACGCAGTATTTT

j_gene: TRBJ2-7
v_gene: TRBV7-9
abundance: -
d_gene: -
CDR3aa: CASSFKGRYEQYF
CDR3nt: TGTGCCAGCAGCTTCAAGGGGCGCTACGAGCAGTACTTC

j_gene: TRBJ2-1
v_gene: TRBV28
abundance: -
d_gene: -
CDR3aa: CASSLDRGEQFF
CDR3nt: TGTGCCAGCAGTTTAGATCGGGGTGAGCAGTTCTTC

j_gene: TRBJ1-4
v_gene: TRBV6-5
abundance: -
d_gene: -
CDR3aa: CASSLATVATNEKLFF
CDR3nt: TGTGCCAGCAGTTTGGCTACAGTTGCAACTAATGAAAAACTGTTTTTT

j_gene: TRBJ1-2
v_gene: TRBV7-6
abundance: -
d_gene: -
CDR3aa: CASSFKAGWGYTF
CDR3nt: TGTGCCAGCAGCTTTAAGGCAGGGTGGGGCTACACCTTC

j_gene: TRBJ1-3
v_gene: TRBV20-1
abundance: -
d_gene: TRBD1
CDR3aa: CSARASGQVWNTIYF
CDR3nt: TGCAGTGCTCGCGCCTCCGGACAGGTTTGGAACACCATATATTTT

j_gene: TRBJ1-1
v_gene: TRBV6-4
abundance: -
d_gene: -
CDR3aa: CASSDEGENTEAFF
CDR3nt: TGTGCCAGCAGTGATGAGGGTGAGAACACTGAAGCTTTCTTT

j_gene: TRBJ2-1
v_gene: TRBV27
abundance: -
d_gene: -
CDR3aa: CASSLSGVLVYNEQFF
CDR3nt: TGTGCCAGCAGTTTATCGGGGGTCCTTGTATACAATGAGCAGTTCTTC

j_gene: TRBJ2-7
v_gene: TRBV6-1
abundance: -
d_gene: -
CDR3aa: CASSEEPSDRAYEQYF
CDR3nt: TGTGCCAGCAGTGAAGAGCCCTCCGATAGGGCCTACGAGCAGTACTTC